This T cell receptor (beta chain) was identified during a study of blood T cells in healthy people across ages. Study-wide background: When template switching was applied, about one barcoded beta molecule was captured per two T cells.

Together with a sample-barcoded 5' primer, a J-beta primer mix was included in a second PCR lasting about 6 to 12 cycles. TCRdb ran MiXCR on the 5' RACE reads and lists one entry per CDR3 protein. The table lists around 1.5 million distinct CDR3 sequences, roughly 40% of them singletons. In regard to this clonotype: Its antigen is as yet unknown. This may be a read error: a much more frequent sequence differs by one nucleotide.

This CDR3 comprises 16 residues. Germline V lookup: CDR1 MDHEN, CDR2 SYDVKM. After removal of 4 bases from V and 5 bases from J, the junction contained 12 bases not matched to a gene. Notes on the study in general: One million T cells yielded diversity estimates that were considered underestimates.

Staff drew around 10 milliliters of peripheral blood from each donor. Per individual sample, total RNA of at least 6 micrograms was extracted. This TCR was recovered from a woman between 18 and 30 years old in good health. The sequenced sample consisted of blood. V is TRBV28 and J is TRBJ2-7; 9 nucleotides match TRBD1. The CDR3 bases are TGTGCCAGCAGTTCAACCGGGACAGGGAGGGCCGACGAGCAGTACTTC. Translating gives CASSSTGTGRADEQYF.